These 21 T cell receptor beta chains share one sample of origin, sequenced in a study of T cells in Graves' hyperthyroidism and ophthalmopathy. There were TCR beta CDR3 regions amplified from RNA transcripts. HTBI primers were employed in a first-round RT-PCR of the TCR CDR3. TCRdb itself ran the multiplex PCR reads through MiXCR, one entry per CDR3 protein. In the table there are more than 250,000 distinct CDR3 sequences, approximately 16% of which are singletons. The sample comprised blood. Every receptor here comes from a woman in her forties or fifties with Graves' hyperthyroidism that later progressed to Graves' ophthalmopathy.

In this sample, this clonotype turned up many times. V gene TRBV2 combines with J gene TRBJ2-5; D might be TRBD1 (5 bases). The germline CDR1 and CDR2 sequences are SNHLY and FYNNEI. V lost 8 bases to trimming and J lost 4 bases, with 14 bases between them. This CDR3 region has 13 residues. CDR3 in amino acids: CASSGYLGETQYF. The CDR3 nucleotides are TGTGCCAGCTCAGGGTATTTAGGAGAGACCCAGTACTTC.

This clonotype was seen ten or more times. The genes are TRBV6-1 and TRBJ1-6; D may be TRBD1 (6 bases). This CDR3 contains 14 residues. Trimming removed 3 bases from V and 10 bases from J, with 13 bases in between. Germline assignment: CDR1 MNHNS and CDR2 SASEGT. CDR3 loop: CASSDFQGYSPLHF. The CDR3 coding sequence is TGTGCCAGCAGTGATTTTCAGGGGTACTCACCCCTCCACTTT.

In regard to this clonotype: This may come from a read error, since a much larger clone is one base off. CDR3 DNA: TGCGCCAGCAGCCCAGGGCGGCCTAGCTCCTACGAGCAGTACTTC. Protein product: CASSPGRPSSYEQYF. The V gene is TRBV5-1, the J gene TRBJ2-7, with D possibly matching TRBD1 (5 bases). CDR1 is SGHRS and CDR2 is YFSETQ in the germline V gene. The CDR3 runs 15 residues. V dropped 4 bases and J dropped 0 bases, with 14 bases sitting between them.

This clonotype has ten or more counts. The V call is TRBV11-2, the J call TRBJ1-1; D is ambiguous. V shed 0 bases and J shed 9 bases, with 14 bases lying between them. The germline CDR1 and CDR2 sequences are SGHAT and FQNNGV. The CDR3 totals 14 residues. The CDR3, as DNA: TGTGCCAGCAGCTTAGAGGGATCCGGGATTAAAGCTTTCTTT. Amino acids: CASSLEGSGIKAFF.

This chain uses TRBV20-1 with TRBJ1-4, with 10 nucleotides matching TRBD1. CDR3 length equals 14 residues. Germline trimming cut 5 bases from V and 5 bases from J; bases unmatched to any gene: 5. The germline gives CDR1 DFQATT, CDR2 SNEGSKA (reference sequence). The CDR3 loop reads CSAGRQGANEKLFF. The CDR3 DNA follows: TGCAGTGCTGGACGACAGGGGGCCAATGAAAAACTGTTTTTT.

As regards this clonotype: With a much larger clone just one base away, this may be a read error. CDR3 DNA: TGTGCCGGGTGGGACAGGAGTCGCGGCTACACCTTC. This encodes CAGWDRSRGYTF. V and J are TRBV28 and TRBJ1-2; TRBD1 matches 8 bases. The germline V gene has CDR1 MDHEN and CDR2 SYDVKM. V lost 11 bases and J lost 8; bases outside the gene matches: 10. The CDR3 length is 12 residues.

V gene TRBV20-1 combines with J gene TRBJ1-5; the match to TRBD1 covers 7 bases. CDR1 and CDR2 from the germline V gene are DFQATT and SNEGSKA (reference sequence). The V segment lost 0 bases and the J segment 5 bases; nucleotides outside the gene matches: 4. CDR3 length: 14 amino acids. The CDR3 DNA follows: TGCAGTGCTAGAGATCGAACAGGGGATCAGCCCCAGCATTTT. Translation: CSARDRTGDQPQHF.

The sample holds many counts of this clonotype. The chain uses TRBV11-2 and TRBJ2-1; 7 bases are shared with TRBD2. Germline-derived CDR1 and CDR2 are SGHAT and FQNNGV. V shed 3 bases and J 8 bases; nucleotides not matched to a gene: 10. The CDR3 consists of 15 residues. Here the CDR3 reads CASSFNAGARYEQFF. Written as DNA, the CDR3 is TGTGCCAGCAGCTTTAACGCGGGAGCGAGATATGAGCAGTTCTTC.

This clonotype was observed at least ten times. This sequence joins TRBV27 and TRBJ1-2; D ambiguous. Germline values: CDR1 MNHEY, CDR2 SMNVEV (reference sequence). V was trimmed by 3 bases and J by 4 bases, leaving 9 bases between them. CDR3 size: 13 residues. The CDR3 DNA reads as TGTGCCAGCAGTTTCGGAGGTGGCTATGGCTACACCTTC. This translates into CASSFGGGYGYTF.

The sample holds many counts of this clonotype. This chain's CDR3 is CASSKIIGGGSTDTQYF. CDR3 sequence (DNA): TGTGCCAGCAGCAAAATCATCGGGGGGGGGAGCACAGATACGCAGTATTTT. The V and J genes are TRBV28 and TRBJ2-3; 8 bases agree with TRBD2. From germline, CDR1 is MDHEN and CDR2 SYDVKM. V shed 6 bases and J 0 bases; nucleotides not matched to a gene: 11. The CDR3 loop spans 17 amino acids.

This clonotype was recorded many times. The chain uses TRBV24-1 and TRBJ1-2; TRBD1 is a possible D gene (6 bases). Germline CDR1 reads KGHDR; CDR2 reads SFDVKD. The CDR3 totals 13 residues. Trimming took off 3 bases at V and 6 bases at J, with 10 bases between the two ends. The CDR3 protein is CATSDPWDNGYTF. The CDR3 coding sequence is TGTGCCACCAGTGATCCCTGGGACAATGGCTACACCTTC.

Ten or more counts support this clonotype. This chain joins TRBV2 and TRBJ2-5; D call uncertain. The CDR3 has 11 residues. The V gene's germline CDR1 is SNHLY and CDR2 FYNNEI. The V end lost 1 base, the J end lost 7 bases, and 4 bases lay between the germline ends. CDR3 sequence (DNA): TGTGCCAGCAGTGAAGTCTCGACCCAGTACTTC. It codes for CASSEVSTQYF.

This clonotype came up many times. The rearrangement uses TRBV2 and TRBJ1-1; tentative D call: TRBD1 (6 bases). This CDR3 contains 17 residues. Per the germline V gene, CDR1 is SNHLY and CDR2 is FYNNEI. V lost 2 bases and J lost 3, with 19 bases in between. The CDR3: CASSESGVRGYDTEAFF. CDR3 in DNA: TGTGCCAGCAGTGAAAGTGGGGTCAGGGGATATGACACTGAAGCTTTCTTT.

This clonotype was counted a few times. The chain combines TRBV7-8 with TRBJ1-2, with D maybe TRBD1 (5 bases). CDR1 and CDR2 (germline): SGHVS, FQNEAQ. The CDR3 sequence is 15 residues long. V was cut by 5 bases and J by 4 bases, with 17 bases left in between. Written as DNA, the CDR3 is TGTGCCAGCAGCACCGGGACCGCTACCTTCTATGGCTACACCTTC. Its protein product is CASSTGTATFYGYTF.

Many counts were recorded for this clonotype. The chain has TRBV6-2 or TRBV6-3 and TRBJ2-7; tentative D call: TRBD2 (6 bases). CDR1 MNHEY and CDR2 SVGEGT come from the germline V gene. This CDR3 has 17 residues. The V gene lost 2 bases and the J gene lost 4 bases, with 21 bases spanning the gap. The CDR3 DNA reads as TGTGCCAGCAGTTACCCAAGGAGGGCGGGTCTTCTGTACGAGCAGTACTTC. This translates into CASSYPRRAGLLYEQYF.

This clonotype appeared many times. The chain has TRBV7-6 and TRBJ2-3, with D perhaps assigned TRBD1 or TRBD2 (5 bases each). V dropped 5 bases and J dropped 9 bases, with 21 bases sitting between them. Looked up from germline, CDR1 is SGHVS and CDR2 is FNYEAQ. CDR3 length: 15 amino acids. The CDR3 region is CASSPAGGPRDTQYF. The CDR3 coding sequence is TGTGCCAGCAGCCCCGCAGGAGGCCCCCGGGACACGCAGTATTTT.

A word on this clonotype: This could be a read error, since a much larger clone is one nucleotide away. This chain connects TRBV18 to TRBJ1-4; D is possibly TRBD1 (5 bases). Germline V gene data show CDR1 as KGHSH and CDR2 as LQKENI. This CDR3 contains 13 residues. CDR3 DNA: TGTGCCAACTCACTATCTCGGGACGAAAAACTGTTTTTT. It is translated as CANSLSRDEKLFF.

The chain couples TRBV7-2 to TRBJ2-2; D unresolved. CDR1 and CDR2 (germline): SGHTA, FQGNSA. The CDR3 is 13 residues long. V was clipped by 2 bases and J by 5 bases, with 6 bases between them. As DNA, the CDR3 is TGTGCCAGCAGCTTACAGTTTACCGGGGAGCTGTTTTTT. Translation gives CASSLQFTGELFF.

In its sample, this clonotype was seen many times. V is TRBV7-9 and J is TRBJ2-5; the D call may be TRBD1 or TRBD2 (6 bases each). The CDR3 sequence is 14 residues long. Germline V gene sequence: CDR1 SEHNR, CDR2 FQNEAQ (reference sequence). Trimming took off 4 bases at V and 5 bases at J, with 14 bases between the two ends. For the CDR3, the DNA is TGTGCCAGCAGCTCCCAGGGGACTTTGGAGACCCAGTACTTC. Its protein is CASSSQGTLETQYF.

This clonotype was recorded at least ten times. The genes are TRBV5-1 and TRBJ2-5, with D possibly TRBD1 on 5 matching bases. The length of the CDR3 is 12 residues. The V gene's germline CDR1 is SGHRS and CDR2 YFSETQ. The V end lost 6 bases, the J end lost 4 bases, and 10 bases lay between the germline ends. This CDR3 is CASTQGSETQYF. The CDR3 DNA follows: TGCGCCAGCACCCAGGGATCAGAGACCCAGTACTTC. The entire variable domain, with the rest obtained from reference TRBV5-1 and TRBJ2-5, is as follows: KAGVTQTPRYLIKTRGQQVTLSCSPISGHRSVSWYQQTPGQGLQFLFEYFSETQRNKGNFPGRFSGRQFSNSRSEMNVSTLELGDSALYLCASTQGSETQYFGPGTRLLVL.

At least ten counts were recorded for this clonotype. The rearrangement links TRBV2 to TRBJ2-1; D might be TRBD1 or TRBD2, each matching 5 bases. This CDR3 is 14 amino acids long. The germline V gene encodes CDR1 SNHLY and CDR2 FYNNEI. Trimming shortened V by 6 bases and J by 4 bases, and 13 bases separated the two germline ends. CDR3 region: CASSGTGTYNEQFF. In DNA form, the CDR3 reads TGTGCCAGCAGCGGGACCGGGACGTACAATGAGCAGTTCTTC. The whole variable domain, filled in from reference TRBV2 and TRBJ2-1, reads EPEVTQTPSHQVTQMGQEVILRCVPISNHLYFYWYRQILGQKVEFLVSFYNNEISEKSEIFDDQFSVERPDGSNFTLKIRSTKLEDSAMYFCASSGTGTYNEQFFGPGTRLTVL.